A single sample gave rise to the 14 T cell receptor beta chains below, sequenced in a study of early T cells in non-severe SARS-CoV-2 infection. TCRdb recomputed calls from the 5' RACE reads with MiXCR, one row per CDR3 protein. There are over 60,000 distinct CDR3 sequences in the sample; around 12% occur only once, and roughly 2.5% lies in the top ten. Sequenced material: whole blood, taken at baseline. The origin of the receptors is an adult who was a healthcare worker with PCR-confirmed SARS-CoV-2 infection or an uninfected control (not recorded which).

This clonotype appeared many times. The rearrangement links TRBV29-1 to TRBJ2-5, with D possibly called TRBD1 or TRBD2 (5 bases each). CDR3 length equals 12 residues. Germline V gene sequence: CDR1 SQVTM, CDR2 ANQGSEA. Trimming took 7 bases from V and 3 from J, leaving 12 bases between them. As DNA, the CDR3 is TGCAGCGCCTGCGTGGGGGAAGAGACCCAGTACTTC. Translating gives CSACVGEETQYF.

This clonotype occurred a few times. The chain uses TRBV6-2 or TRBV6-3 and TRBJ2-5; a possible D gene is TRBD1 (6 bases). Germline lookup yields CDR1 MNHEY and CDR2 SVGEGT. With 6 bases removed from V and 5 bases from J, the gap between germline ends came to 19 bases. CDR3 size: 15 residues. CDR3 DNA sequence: TGTGCCAGCAGCGAGGGACACAGAACGTCCGAGACCCAGTACTTC. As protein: CASSEGHRTSETQYF.

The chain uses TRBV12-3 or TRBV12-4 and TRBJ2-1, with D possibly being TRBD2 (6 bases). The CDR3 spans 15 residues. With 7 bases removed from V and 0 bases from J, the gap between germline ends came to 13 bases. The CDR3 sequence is CASTLGGSSYNEQFF. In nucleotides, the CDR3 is TGTGCCAGCACCTTAGGAGGGAGCTCCTACAATGAGCAGTTCTTC.

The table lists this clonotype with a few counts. The CDR3 nucleotides are TGTGCCAGCAGCCGAACCATAGCGGGGGCTTGGGAGCAGTACTTC. Protein sequence: CASSRTIAGAWEQYF. The chain has TRBV7-2 and TRBJ2-7, with 9 bases matching TRBD2. Germline trimming cut 5 bases from V and 7 bases from J; bases unmatched to any gene: 12. This CDR3 region has 15 residues. Germline CDR1 and CDR2: SGHTA and FQGNSA.

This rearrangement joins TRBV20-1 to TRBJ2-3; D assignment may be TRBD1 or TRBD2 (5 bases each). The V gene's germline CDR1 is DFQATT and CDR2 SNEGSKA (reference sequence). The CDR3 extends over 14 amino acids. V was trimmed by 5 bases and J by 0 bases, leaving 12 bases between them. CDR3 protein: CSAQRGGSTDTQYF. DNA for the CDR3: TGCAGTGCTCAGAGGGGCGGAAGCACAGATACGCAGTATTTT.

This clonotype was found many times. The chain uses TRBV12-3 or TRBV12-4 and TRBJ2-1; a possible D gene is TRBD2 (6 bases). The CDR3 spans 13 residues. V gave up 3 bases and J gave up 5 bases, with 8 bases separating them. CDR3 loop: CASSFGGDNEQFF. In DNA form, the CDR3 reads TGTGCCAGCAGTTTCGGGGGAGACAATGAGCAGTTCTTC.

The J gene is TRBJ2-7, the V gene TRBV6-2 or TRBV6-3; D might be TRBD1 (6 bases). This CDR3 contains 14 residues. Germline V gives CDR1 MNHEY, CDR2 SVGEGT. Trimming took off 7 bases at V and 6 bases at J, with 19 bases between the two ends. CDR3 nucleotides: TGTGCCAGCACCCTAGACAGGACCTTGCGCGAGCAGTACTTC. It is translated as CASTLDRTLREQYF.

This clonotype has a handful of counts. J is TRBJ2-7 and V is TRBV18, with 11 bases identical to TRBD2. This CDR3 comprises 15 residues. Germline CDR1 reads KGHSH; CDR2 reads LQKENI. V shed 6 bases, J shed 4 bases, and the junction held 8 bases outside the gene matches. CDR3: CASSRTLAGGYEQYF. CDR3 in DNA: TGTGCCAGCTCCCGAACCTTAGCGGGGGGGTACGAGCAGTACTTC.

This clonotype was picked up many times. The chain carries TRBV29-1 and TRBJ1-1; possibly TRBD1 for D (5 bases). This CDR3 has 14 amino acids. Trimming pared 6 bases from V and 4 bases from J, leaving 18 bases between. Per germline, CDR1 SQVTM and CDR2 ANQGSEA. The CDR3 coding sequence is TGCAGCGTGACCCCCACGGGGGGGAGCACTGAAGCTTTCTTT. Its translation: CSVTPTGGSTEAFF.

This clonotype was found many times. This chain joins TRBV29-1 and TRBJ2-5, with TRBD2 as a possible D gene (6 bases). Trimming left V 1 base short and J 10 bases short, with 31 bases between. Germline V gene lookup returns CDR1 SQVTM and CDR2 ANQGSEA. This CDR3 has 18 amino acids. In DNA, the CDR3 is TGCAGCGTTGAAGGAGGTCGCCGTAGCGGAACCTATACCTGGGGCCAGTACTTC. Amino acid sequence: CSVEGGRRSGTYTWGQYF.

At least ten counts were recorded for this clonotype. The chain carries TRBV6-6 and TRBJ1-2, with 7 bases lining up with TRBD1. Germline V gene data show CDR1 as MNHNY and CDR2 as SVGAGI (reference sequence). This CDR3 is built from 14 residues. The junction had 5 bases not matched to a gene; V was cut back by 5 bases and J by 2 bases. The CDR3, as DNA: TGTGCCAGCAGTCCGGGACAGCACAACTATGGCTACACCTTC. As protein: CASSPGQHNYGYTF.

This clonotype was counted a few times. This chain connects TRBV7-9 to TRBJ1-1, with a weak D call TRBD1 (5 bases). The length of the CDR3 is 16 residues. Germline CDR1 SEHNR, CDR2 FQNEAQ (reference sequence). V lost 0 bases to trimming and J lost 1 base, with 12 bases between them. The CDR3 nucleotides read TGTGCCAGCAGCTTAGCCAGGGTAGAGCCGAACACTGAAGCTTTCTTT. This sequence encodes CASSLARVEPNTEAFF.

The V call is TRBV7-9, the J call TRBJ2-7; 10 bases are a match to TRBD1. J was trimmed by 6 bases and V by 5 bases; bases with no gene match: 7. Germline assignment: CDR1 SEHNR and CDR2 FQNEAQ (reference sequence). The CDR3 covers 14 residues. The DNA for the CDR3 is TGTGCCAGCAGCCCCCGGACAGGGGGTGGCGAGCAGTACTTC. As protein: CASSPRTGGGEQYF.

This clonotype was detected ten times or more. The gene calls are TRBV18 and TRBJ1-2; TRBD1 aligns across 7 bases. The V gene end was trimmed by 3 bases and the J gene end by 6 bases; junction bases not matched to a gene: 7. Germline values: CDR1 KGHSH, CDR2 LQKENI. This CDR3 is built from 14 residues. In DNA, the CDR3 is TGTGCCAGCTCACCGTCGACAGGGTACGATGGCTACACCTTC. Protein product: CASSPSTGYDGYTF.